This T cell receptor beta chain was sequenced in a study of blood T cell repertoires in COVID-19. Sequencing was performed with immunoSEQ multiplex PCR; in TCRdb, only in-frame clones are kept and a portion is missing. The repertoire consists of roughly 250,000 clones, with around nine tenths occurring once and the leading ten covering around 0.98%. This clone occurred a few times. The CDR3 runs 13 residues. V was pared by 4 bases and J by 4 bases, with 10 bases between. Germline assignment: CDR1 MGHDK and CDR2 SYGVNS. The V gene is TRBV25-1, the J gene TRBJ2-5; D gene ambiguous. The sequence derives from a woman between 40 and 50 years old who had recovered from COVID-19. The sample taken for sequencing was peripheral blood. The CDR3 region is CASSGPRGETQYF. CDR3 nucleotide sequence: TGTGCCAGCAGTGGCCCTAGAGGAGAGACCCAGTACTTC.